Listed below are T cell receptor beta chains from one sample, sequenced in a study of neoadjuvant anti-PD-1 for oral cavity cancer. Using immunoSEQ multiplex PCR, the repertoire was profiled, and TCRdb retains in-frame clones only, with some absent. The table has tens of thousands of clones, around 85% seen once. This sample comprised PBMCs, obtained after nivolumab (anti-PD-1) treatment. The receptors here all came from a person aged 35 to 85 with oral cavity squamous cell carcinoma. CDR3s include the opening cysteine and the closing phenylalanine or tryptophan. A D gene is named only where the DNA matches it firmly. Clone sizes are given selectively: once, few, many, or a class where the clone is expanded.

>TRBV29-1|.|TRBJ1-2|TRBD1
TGCAGCGCCCTTACAGGGGACGGCTACACCTTC
CSALTGDGYTF
>TRBV5-1|.|TRBJ2-3|.
TGCGCCAGCAGCTTGGAATCGGGGGCAACCACAGATACGCAGTATTTT
CASSLESGATTDTQYF
>TRBV6-4|few|TRBJ2-6|.
TGTGCCAGCAGTGATGGAGGGGGGGATGGGGCCAACGTCCTGACTTTC
CASSDGGGDGANVLTF
>TRBV11-2|.|TRBJ2-3|TRBD2
TGTGCCAGCAGCCGGGGACTAGCGGGAGGAGATACGCAGTATTTT
CASSRGLAGGDTQYF
>TRBV11-3|.|TRBJ2-2|.
TGTGCCAGCAGCTTAAGGTCGCGCACCGGGGAGCTGTTTTTT
CASSLRSRTGELFF
>TRBV9|.|TRBJ1-1|.
TGTGCCAGCAGCGTAGTGGACAGGAACACTGAAGCTTTCTTT
CASSVVDRNTEAFF
>TRBV5-1|once|TRBJ1-3|.
TGCGCCAGCAGCTCTGACCCGATCGGGTCTGGAAACACCATATATTTT
CASSSDPIGSGNTIYF
>TRBV2|.|TRBJ2-5|.
TGTGCCAGCACCGAAAGTCGCGGCGGAGAGACCCAGTACTTC
CASTESRGGETQYF
>TRBV2|.|TRBJ1-5|.
TGTGCCAGCAATCCGGGTGGGAGTCAGCCCCAGCATTTT
CASNPGGSQPQHF
>TRBV5-1|.|TRBJ2-7|.
TGCGCCAGCAGAGAGGGCCACCCCTACGAGCAGTACTTC
CASREGHPYEQYF
>TRBV10-3|.|TRBJ1-1|.
TGTGCCATCGGACCCTCGACAGTTGAAGCTTTCTTT
CAIGPSTVEAFF
>TRBV5-1|.|TRBJ1-5|.
TGCGCCAGCAGGGAGGGTATAAGTCAGCCCCAGCATTTT
CASREGISQPQHF
>TRBV2|.|TRBJ1-5|.
TGTGCCAGCAGTACACAGGGAGGGAGCAATCAGCCCCAGCATTTT
CASSTQGGSNQPQHF
>TRBV30|.|TRBJ1-1|TRBD1
TGTGCCTGGAGTCTAAGGGACAGGAACACTGAAGCTTTCTTT
CAWSLRDRNTEAFF